This passage covers 16 T cell receptor beta chains from one sample sequenced in a study of cytomegalovirus exposure and HLA in healthy donors. Repertoires were generated with immunoSEQ multiplex PCR, while TCRdb's copy carries only in-frame clones and drops some. Of over 100,000 clones listed, 89% are singletons. Sequencing was performed on PBMCs. All receptors come from a woman aged 18-30 years in good health and CMV-seronegative.

The rearrangement uses TRBV7-9 and TRBJ2-3; 8 bases fit TRBD2. Trimming took 4 bases from V and 4 from J; bases not matched to a gene: 13. CDR3 length: 17 amino acids. Germline CDR1 is SEHNR and CDR2 is FQNEAQ (reference sequence). CDR3 in DNA: TGTGCCAGCAGCTCCCCCTTATTAGCGGGGTCGTCAGATACGCAGTATTTT. Amino acid sequence: CASSSPLLAGSSDTQYF. Complete variable domain (other parts from reference TRBV7-9 and TRBJ2-3): DTGVSQNPRHKITKRGQNVTFRCDPISEHNRLYWYRQTLGQGPEFLTYFQNEAQLEKSRLLSDRFSAERPKGSFSTLEIQRTEQGDSAMYLCASSSPLLAGSSDTQYFGPGTRLTVL.

This chain connects TRBV2 to TRBJ2-2; D is unresolved. The germline V gene encodes CDR1 SNHLY and CDR2 FYNNEI. Trimming stripped 7 bases from V and 7 bases from J, with 7 bases between. This CDR3 has 11 amino acids. CDR3 region: CASTGGGELFF. CDR3 sequence (DNA): TGTGCCAGCACCGGTGGCGGGGAGCTGTTTTTT.

This clone was counted a few times. This rearrangement joins TRBV6-5 to TRBJ1-2; D might be TRBD1 (6 bases). Germline values: CDR1 MNHEY, CDR2 SVGAGI. CDR3 length equals 14 residues. V was shortened by 0 bases and J by 5 bases, with 10 bases between the two germline ends. CDR3 DNA: TGTGCCAGCAGTTACTCCGGGACAACGTATGGCTACACCTTC. Protein product: CASSYSGTTYGYTF.

The rearrangement joins TRBV5-1 to TRBJ2-3, with unresolved D. In germline, CDR1 is SGHRS, CDR2 YFSETQ. With 0 bases removed from V and 2 bases from J, the gap between germline ends came to 7 bases. The CDR3 is 14 amino acids. The CDR3 sequence: CASSLGLNTDTQYF. In nucleotides, the CDR3 is TGCGCCAGCAGCTTGGGGCTTAACACAGATACGCAGTATTTT.

The chain recombines TRBV7-9 with TRBJ2-1; tentative D call: TRBD2 (5 bases). With 7 bases removed from V and 3 bases from J, the gap between germline ends came to 13 bases. Germline CDR1 and CDR2: SEHNR and FQNEAQ (reference sequence). The CDR3 contains 14 residues. This chain's CDR3 is CASTEAELYNEQFF. For the CDR3, the DNA is TGTGCCAGCACCGAAGCGGAACTCTACAATGAGCAGTTCTTC.

The chain employs TRBV19 and TRBJ2-3, with 8 nucleotides matching TRBD1. CDR3 length: 15 residues. The junction had 4 bases not matched to a gene; V was cut back by 1 base and J by 4 bases. Germline V gene sequence: CDR1 LNHDA, CDR2 SQIVND (reference sequence). DNA of the CDR3: TGTGCCAGTAGTATAGGGACAGGGCTTCCAGATACGCAGTATTTT. This encodes CASSIGTGLPDTQYF. Combining the CDR3 with reference TRBV19 and TRBJ2-3 gives the whole variable domain DGGITQSPKYLFRKEGQNVTLSCEQNLNHDAMYWYRQDPGQGLRLIYYSQIVNDFQKGDIAEGYSVSREKKESFPLTVTSAQKNPTAFYLCASSIGTGLPDTQYFGPGTRLTVL.

The chain employs TRBV5-1 and TRBJ2-5, with a weak D call TRBD1 (6 bases). V lost 4 bases and J lost 5, with 12 bases in between. The CDR3 is 13 residues long. The germline gives CDR1 SGHRS, CDR2 YFSETQ. CDR3 coding DNA: TGCGCCAGCAGCAGGGGACACCGGGAGACCCAGTACTTC. Its translation is CASSRGHRETQYF. The full variable domain, its missing parts supplied by reference TRBV5-1 and TRBJ2-5, is KAGVTQTPRYLIKTRGQQVTLSCSPISGHRSVSWYQQTPGQGLQFLFEYFSETQRNKGNFPGRFSGRQFSNSRSEMNVSTLELGDSALYLCASSRGHRETQYFGPGTRLLVL.

The V gene is TRBV7-9, the J gene TRBJ2-7; 7 bases agree with TRBD2. CDR3 length: 15 amino acids. Germline V gene sequence: CDR1 SEHNR, CDR2 FQNEAQ (reference sequence). Unmatched junction bases numbered 12, after V lost 8 bases and J lost 2 bases. Written as DNA, the CDR3 is TGTGCCAGCGTGGCGAGCGGGGTTTCAACCTACGAGCAGTACTTC. This encodes CASVASGVSTYEQYF.

The CDR3 nucleotides read TGTGCCAGCAGTTTAACCAGGGGATACGAGCAGTACTTC. It is translated as CASSLTRGYEQYF. This chain uses TRBV27 with TRBJ2-7; D possibly corresponds to TRBD1 (6 bases). The CDR3 consists of 13 residues. With 2 bases removed from V and 4 bases from J, the gap between germline ends came to 9 bases. CDR1 and CDR2 from the germline V gene are MNHEY and SMNVEV (reference sequence).

The chain uses TRBV19 and TRBJ1-1, with TRBD1 matching over 9 bases. The V gene's germline CDR1 is LNHDA and CDR2 SQIVND (reference sequence). The CDR3 extends over 16 amino acids. Germline trimming cut 3 bases from V and 0 bases from J; bases unmatched to any gene: 5. For the CDR3, the DNA is TGTGCCAGTAGTATGCGGGGACAGGGAGTGAACACTGAAGCTTTCTTT. Translated, it gives CASSMRGQGVNTEAFF.

V usage is TRBV7-6 and J usage is TRBJ2-5; D possibly corresponds to TRBD2 (6 bases). The ends were cut back, 2 bases at V and 1 base at J, with 11 bases in the middle. Germline V gives CDR1 SGHVS, CDR2 FNYEAQ. This CDR3 has 15 residues. CDR3 residues: CASSLLGGLQETQYF. The CDR3 DNA reads as TGTGCCAGCAGCTTATTGGGGGGACTCCAAGAGACCCAGTACTTC.

This chain links TRBV6-1 with TRBJ2-3; D is undetermined. The V gene's germline CDR1 is MNHNS and CDR2 SASEGT. V was shortened by 6 bases and J by 2 bases, with 12 bases between the two germline ends. This CDR3 spans 14 amino acids. This chain's CDR3 is CASRPTTITDTQYF. The CDR3 nucleotides read TGTGCCAGCAGGCCCACGACAATCACAGATACGCAGTATTTT.

This clone was observed a single time. A far bigger clonotype differs at one base, so this is likely a read error. The rearrangement uses TRBV6-1 and TRBJ2-1, with 7 bases matching TRBD1. V was clipped by 3 bases and J by 0 bases; unmatched bases: 2. Germline loops: CDR1 MNHNS, CDR2 SASEGT. The CDR3 totals 15 residues. For the CDR3, the DNA is TGTGCCAGCAGTGAGACAGGGAGCTCCTACAATGAGCAGTTCTTC. Amino acid sequence: CASSETGSSYNEQFF.

The chain carries TRBV6-6 and TRBJ2-7, with TRBD1 as a possible D gene (7 bases). V lost 4 bases, J lost 7 bases, and 20 bases lay in between. The germline gives CDR1 MNHNY, CDR2 SVGAGI (reference sequence). The CDR3 totals 15 residues. CDR3 in amino acids: CASSSNRGGRSEQYF. The CDR3 DNA follows: TGTGCCAGCAGTTCCAACAGGGGAGGACGATCGGAGCAGTACTTC.

This chain uses TRBV9 with TRBJ2-2; the D gene is possibly TRBD2 (6 bases). The germline CDR1 and CDR2 sequences are SGDLS and YYNGEE. The CDR3 is 14 residues long. V was pared by 0 bases and J by 5 bases, with 8 bases between. Written as DNA, the CDR3 is TGTGCCAGCAGCGTAGGGCGGGGAACCGGGGAGCTGTTTTTT. This translates into CASSVGRGTGELFF.

The table lists this clone with a few counts. The chain joins TRBV5-1 to TRBJ1-6, with TRBD1 matching 11 bases. This CDR3 has 17 amino acids. Per the germline V gene, CDR1 is SGHRS and CDR2 is YFSETQ. Trimming at V came to 1 base and at J to 8 bases, leaving 8 bases not matched to a gene. CDR3 in amino acids: CASSLNSGTGGDSPLHF. CDR3 bases: TGCGCCAGCAGCTTGAACTCCGGGACAGGGGGGGATTCACCCCTCCACTTT.